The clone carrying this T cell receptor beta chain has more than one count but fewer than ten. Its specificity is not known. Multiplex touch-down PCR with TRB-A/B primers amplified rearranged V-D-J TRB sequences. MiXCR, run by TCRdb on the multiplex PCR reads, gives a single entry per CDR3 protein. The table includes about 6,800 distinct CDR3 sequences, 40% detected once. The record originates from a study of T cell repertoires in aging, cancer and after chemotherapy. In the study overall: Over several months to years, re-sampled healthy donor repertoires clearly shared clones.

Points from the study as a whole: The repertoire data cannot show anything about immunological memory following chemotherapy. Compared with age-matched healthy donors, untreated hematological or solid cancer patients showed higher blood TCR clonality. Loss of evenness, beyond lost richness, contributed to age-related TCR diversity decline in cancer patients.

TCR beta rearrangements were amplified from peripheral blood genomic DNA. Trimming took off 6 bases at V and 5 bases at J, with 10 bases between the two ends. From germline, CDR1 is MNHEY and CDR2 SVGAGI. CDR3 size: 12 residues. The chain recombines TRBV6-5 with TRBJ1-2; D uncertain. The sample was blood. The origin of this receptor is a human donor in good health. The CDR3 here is CASSPDGYGYTF. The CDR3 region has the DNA TGTGCCAGCAGCCCGGACGGTTATGGCTACACCTTC.